Below are 30 T cell receptor beta chains sequenced from a single sample in a study of response to subunit inactivated influenza vaccine. TCRdb re-analysed the RT-PCR reads in MiXCR, keeping a single row per CDR3 protein. Of more than 450,000 distinct CDR3 sequences in the sample, about 12% were seen once. Material: PBMCs from blood, obtained on the day of vaccination. The source is a man in his fifties or sixties who received an inactivated influenza vaccine.

This clonotype was seen a few times. The gene calls are TRBV7-2 and TRBJ2-4; the D call may be TRBD1 or TRBD2 (7 bases each). This CDR3 has 14 residues. The germline gives CDR1 SGHTA, CDR2 FQGNSA. V gave up 2 bases and J gave up 8 bases, with 13 bases separating them. Here the CDR3 DNA reads TGTGCCAGCAGCTTAAATGCAGGGGGGGACATTCAGTACTTC. Translation gives CASSLNAGGDIQYF.

The rearrangement joins TRBV20-1 to TRBJ2-3; weak D call: TRBD2 (5 bases). Germline V gene sequence: CDR1 DFQATT, CDR2 SNEGSKA (reference sequence). The CDR3 extends over 13 amino acids. With 3 bases removed from V and 3 bases from J, the gap between germline ends came to 10 bases. The CDR3 coding sequence is TGCAGTGCTAGGGAGAGGAGGACAGATACGCAGTATTTT. The encoded protein is CSARERRTDTQYF.

This clonotype was counted only a few times. V and J are TRBV12-3 or TRBV12-4 and TRBJ2-2; D might be TRBD2 (6 bases). V was pared by 2 bases and J by 7 bases, with 14 bases between. The CDR3 length is 15 residues. CDR3 sequence reads: CASSLRDSSFGELFF. For the CDR3, the DNA is TGTGCCAGCAGTTTAAGGGACTCCTCATTCGGGGAGCTGTTTTTT.

This clonotype was counted at least ten times. The chain employs TRBV7-6 and TRBJ2-1; TRBD2 aligns across 7 bases. V shed 8 bases and J 8 bases; nucleotides not matched to a gene: 6. The CDR3 contains 12 residues. Looked up from germline, CDR1 is SGHVS and CDR2 is FNYEAQ. The CDR3 DNA is TGTGCCAGCGGCGGGAGTATCGATGAGCAGTTCTTC. Protein product: CASGGSIDEQFF.

V gene TRBV12-3 or TRBV12-4 combines with J gene TRBJ1-2; unclear D gene. V lost 2 bases to trimming and J lost 4 bases, with 8 bases between them. This CDR3 has 13 amino acids. The CDR3 spells CASSLSVLYGYTF. Written as DNA, the CDR3 is TGTGCCAGCAGTTTATCGGTGCTCTATGGCTACACCTTC.

This clonotype has more than one count but fewer than ten. The genes are TRBV5-6 and TRBJ2-1, with D perhaps TRBD2 (5 bases). Trimming took off 4 bases at V and 10 bases at J, with 24 bases between the two ends. The CDR3 runs to 16 residues. Germline assignment: CDR1 SGHDT and CDR2 YYEEEE. The CDR3 loop reads CASSRLPILVGGEQFF. CDR3 nucleotide sequence: TGTGCCAGCAGCCGATTGCCGATACTAGTCGGTGGGGAGCAGTTCTTC.

This clonotype has at least ten counts. The chain recombines TRBV24-1 with TRBJ2-5, with TRBD1 matching 11 bases. The CDR3 sequence is 16 residues long. J gave up 4 bases and V 0 bases, and 3 bases lay outside the gene matches. Germline assignment: CDR1 KGHDR and CDR2 SFDVKD. The CDR3 sequence: CATSDLEGTGGETQYF. DNA for the CDR3: TGTGCCACCAGTGATTTGGAAGGGACAGGGGGAGAGACCCAGTACTTC.

This clonotype was seen only a few times. This rearrangement joins TRBV7-9 to TRBJ1-4, with TRBD1 identical over 8 bases. Per germline, CDR1 SEHNR and CDR2 FQNEAQ (reference sequence). The CDR3 loop spans 15 amino acids. The trim removed 4 bases at V and 8 bases at J, leaving 9 bases unmatched. For the CDR3, the DNA is TGTGCCAGCAGCTCAACGACAGGGGTTCGGGAAAAACTGTTTTTT. This translates into CASSSTTGVREKLFF.

The V and J genes are TRBV12-3 or TRBV12-4 and TRBJ2-5; a weak D match, TRBD2 (5 bases). This CDR3 contains 15 residues. CDR3 nucleotides: TGTGCGTCAAGCCTGGACCAACATACCCTCGGGGCCCAGTACTTC. It yields the protein CASSLDQHTLGAQYF.

This clonotype was observed many times. The chain carries TRBV5-1 and TRBJ2-2; D may be TRBD2 (5 bases). With 3 bases removed from V and 6 bases from J, the gap between germline ends came to 12 bases. This CDR3 spans 14 amino acids. The V gene's germline CDR1 is SGHRS and CDR2 YFSETQ. CDR3 in DNA: TGCGCCAGCAGCTCCCTAGAGGGTGCCGGGGAGCTGTTTTTT. This translates into CASSSLEGAGELFF.

This clonotype has only a few counts. The chain is built from TRBV29-1 and TRBJ2-5; possibly TRBD2 for D (5 bases). The CDR3 contains 14 residues. Between the trimmed V and J ends, which lost 7 bases and 1 base, there was a span of 16 bases. Germline CDR1 SQVTM, CDR2 ANQGSEA. The CDR3 nucleotides read TGCAGCGGGAGAGGGCGGAGCCGCCAAGAGACCCAGTACTTC. It encodes CSGRGRSRQETQYF.

This chain uses TRBV6-2 or TRBV6-3 with TRBJ1-6; perhaps TRBD1 as D (6 bases). The ends were cut back, 7 bases at V and 9 bases at J, with 16 bases in the middle. Germline V gives CDR1 MNHEY, CDR2 SVGEGT. The length of the CDR3 is 14 residues. The CDR3: CASTMGQKLSPLHF. CDR3 coding DNA: TGTGCCAGCACCATGGGACAAAAACTTTCACCCCTCCACTTT.

The V call is TRBV15, the J call TRBJ1-2; TRBD1 agrees at 12 bases. The V and J ends lost 5 bases and 4 bases, in that order; junction bases with no gene match: 5. The germline V gene has CDR1 LNHNV and CDR2 YYDKDF (reference sequence). The CDR3 spans 15 residues. As DNA, the CDR3 is TGTGCCACCAGCGAGGGACAGGGGGCTGGCTATGGCTACACCTTC. It codes for CATSEGQGAGYGYTF.

On this clonotype: With a much larger clone just one base away, this may be a read error. V is TRBV7-2 and J is TRBJ2-7; maybe TRBD2 (5 bases). The CDR3 runs to 13 residues. Germline V gene data show CDR1 as SGHTA and CDR2 as FQGNSA. V gave up 5 bases and J gave up 3 bases, with 11 bases separating them. CDR3 sequence reads: CASSITRDYEQYF. In DNA form, the CDR3 reads TGTGCCAGCAGCATAACCCGGGACTACGAGCAGTACTTC.

This clonotype was counted ten times or more. V gene TRBV5-1 combines with J gene TRBJ2-3, with 10 bases fitting TRBD2. Germline CDR1 and CDR2: SGHRS and YFSETQ. The V gene end was trimmed by 4 bases and the J gene end by 6 bases; junction bases not matched to a gene: 11. This CDR3 has 16 amino acids. The CDR3, as DNA: TGCGCCAGCAGCCAGAGCGGGAGGGCCTTTTCGGATACGCAGTATTTT. Protein sequence: CASSQSGRAFSDTQYF.

The chain employs TRBV5-1 and TRBJ2-7, with D tentatively TRBD1 or TRBD2 (5 bases each). V lost 0 bases to trimming and J lost 5 bases, with 12 bases between them. This CDR3 contains 14 residues. CDR1 and CDR2 (germline): SGHRS, YFSETQ. The CDR3 loop is CASSLGEGFHEQYF. DNA for the CDR3: TGCGCCAGCAGCTTGGGCGAGGGGTTCCACGAGCAGTACTTC.

The chain combines TRBV4-2 with TRBJ1-2, with D unresolved. The CDR3 has 14 residues. Germline CDR1 and CDR2: LGHNA and YNFKEQ. The V end lost 0 bases, the J end lost 0 bases, and 5 bases lay between the germline ends. CDR3 coding DNA: TGTGCCAGCAGCCAAGATCGGGCTAACTATGGCTACACCTTC. This translates into CASSQDRANYGYTF.

The table lists this clonotype with a few counts. The chain recombines TRBV29-1 with TRBJ2-5, with 8 bases matching TRBD2. In germline, CDR1 is SQVTM, CDR2 ANQGSEA. CDR3 length equals 13 residues. After removal of 4 bases from V and 5 bases from J, the junction contained 6 bases not matched to a gene. The CDR3 coding sequence is TGCAGCGTTGCGCCGGGAGGGAAGGAGACCCAGTACTTC. It encodes CSVAPGGKETQYF.

This rearrangement joins TRBV5-1 to TRBJ2-1; D unresolved. The CDR3 consists of 11 residues. V lost 4 bases and J 12 bases, leaving 11 bases between the germline ends. In germline, CDR1 is SGHRS, CDR2 YFSETQ. This chain's CDR3 is CASSTGSGQFF. In DNA, the CDR3 is TGCGCCAGCAGCACCGGGTCGGGGCAGTTCTTC.

The sample holds a few counts of this clonotype. V gene TRBV28 combines with J gene TRBJ2-5; 11 bases fit TRBD2. CDR3 length: 17 residues. CDR1 and CDR2 from the germline V gene are MDHEN and SYDVKM. V shed 5 bases, J shed 3 bases, and the junction held 11 bases outside the gene matches. The CDR3 bases are TGTGCCAGCAGTGCGGTGCTAGCGGGGGGAAATAAAGAGACCCAGTACTTC. Translation gives CASSAVLAGGNKETQYF.

This chain's CDR3 is CASSWNLLTGELFF. CDR3 nucleotides: TGCGCCAGCAGCTGGAATCTGTTGACCGGGGAGCTGTTTTTT. V gene TRBV5-1 combines with J gene TRBJ2-2; D is unresolved. CDR3 length equals 14 residues. Trimming removed 3 bases at V and 5 bases at J, with 11 bases between. CDR1 and CDR2 from the germline V gene are SGHRS and YFSETQ.

The CDR3 reads CASSLRASGTDQETQYF. The CDR3, as DNA: TGTGCCAGCAGTTTGAGGGCCTCCGGGACAGACCAAGAGACCCAGTACTTC. The V call is TRBV12-3 or TRBV12-4, the J call TRBJ2-5, with TRBD1 matching over 7 bases. J was trimmed by 0 bases and V by 3 bases; bases with no gene match: 10. The CDR3 runs to 17 residues.

This chain uses TRBV5-1 with TRBJ2-4; TRBD1 agrees at 11 bases. With V trimmed by 4 bases and J by 7 bases, 4 bases remained unmatched. Germline V gene sequence: CDR1 SGHRS, CDR2 YFSETQ. The CDR3 contains 14 residues. The chain's CDR3 is CASSKGQGANIQYF. CDR3 coding DNA: TGCGCCAGCAGCAAAGGACAGGGGGCGAACATTCAGTACTTC.

This chain links TRBV12-3 or TRBV12-4 with TRBJ1-2; D unclear. With 2 bases removed from V and 0 bases from J, the gap between germline ends came to 13 bases. This CDR3 region has 16 residues. In nucleotides, the CDR3 is TGTGCCAGCAGTTTACTCACAGAGCTTCCTAACTATGGCTACACCTTC. Its protein is CASSLLTELPNYGYTF.

This chain joins TRBV28 and TRBJ2-5, with a possible D match to TRBD1 (5 bases). Trimming cost V 4 bases and J 1 base, with 16 bases left between them. Germline V gives CDR1 MDHEN, CDR2 SYDVKM. This CDR3 region has 16 residues. The DNA of the CDR3 is TGTGCCAGCAGTTCCCCACCCGACAGAATCCAAGAGACCCAGTACTTC. Encoded protein: CASSSPPDRIQETQYF.

This clonotype was counted ten times or more. The chain joins TRBV12-3 or TRBV12-4 to TRBJ1-2, with D unresolved. V was trimmed by 6 bases and J by 4 bases, leaving 6 bases between them. This CDR3 comprises 11 residues. DNA for the CDR3: TGTGCCAGCAGGAGAGGCTATGGCTACACCTTC. Its protein is CASRRGYGYTF.

This clonotype came up many times. The V gene is TRBV9, the J gene TRBJ2-3; TRBD2 aligns across 8 bases. V lost 6 bases and J lost 2; bases outside the gene matches: 8. Germline-derived CDR1 and CDR2 are SGDLS and YYNGEE. This CDR3 is 15 amino acids long. CDR3 in DNA: TGTGCCAGCAACCGGGAGGGCAGGGACACAGATACGCAGTATTTT. Translated: CASNREGRDTDTQYF.

The rearrangement joins TRBV25-1 to TRBJ2-2, with no clear D. CDR3 length equals 15 residues. The ends were cut back, 6 bases at V and 0 bases at J, with 11 bases in the middle. Germline loops: CDR1 MGHDK, CDR2 SYGVNS. This CDR3 is CASSPSRPNTGELFF. The CDR3 bases are TGTGCCAGCAGCCCCTCCCGACCGAACACCGGGGAGCTGTTTTTT. The complete variable domain, with remaining parts taken from reference TRBV25-1 and TRBJ2-2, reads EADIYQTPRYLVIGTGKKITLECSQTMGHDKMYWYQQDPGMELHLIHYSYGVNSTEKGDLSSESTVSRIRTEHFPLTLESARPSHTSQYLCASSPSRPNTGELFFGEGSRLTVL.

This chain uses TRBV30 with TRBJ2-3, with D unclear. Trimming took 3 bases from V and 2 from J, leaving 9 bases between them. The CDR3 is made up of 13 amino acids. In germline, CDR1 is GTSNPN, CDR2 SVGIG (reference sequence). CDR3 in amino acids: CAWSVMYTDTQYF. The DNA for the CDR3 is TGTGCCTGGAGCGTCATGTACACAGATACGCAGTATTTT.

The V gene is TRBV7-3, the J gene TRBJ2-7; D possibly corresponds to TRBD1 (5 bases). V was cut by 1 base and J by 1 base, with 11 bases left in between. The germline CDR1 and CDR2 sequences are SGHTA and FQGTGA. CDR3 size: 15 residues. The CDR3: CASSLSSTGSYEQYF. The CDR3 DNA sequence: TGTGCCAGCAGCTTAAGTTCCACAGGTTCCTACGAGCAGTACTTC.